This T cell receptor (beta chain) originates from a study of spatial heterogeneity in lung cancer. Background on the study: Every unique TCR and UMI combination, on average, appeared more than ten times in raw reads.

Time point here: blood at routine non-recurrence follow-up after resection. No cell sorting; template was whole RNA from tumor, lung tissue or PBMC. This clonotype was counted at least ten times. TCRdb fed the 5' RACE reads into MiXCR, producing one record per CDR3 protein. Among 50,000 to 60,000 distinct CDR3 sequences, around 7.7% were seen once, and the ten largest hold around 35%. Trimming removed 9 bases from V and 0 bases from J, with 9 bases in between. Germline lookup yields CDR1 MNHNY and CDR2 SVGAGI (reference sequence). The CDR3 contains 13 residues. The chain is built from TRBV6-6 and TRBJ2-1; D is possibly TRBD2 (6 bases). The starting material was PBMCs, obtained at follow-up. The TCR originated in a female donor with early-stage non-small cell lung cancer. In DNA, the CDR3 is TGTGCCAGTCGGGGGAGCTCCTACAATGAGCAGTTCTTC. Amino acids: CASRGSSYNEQFF.